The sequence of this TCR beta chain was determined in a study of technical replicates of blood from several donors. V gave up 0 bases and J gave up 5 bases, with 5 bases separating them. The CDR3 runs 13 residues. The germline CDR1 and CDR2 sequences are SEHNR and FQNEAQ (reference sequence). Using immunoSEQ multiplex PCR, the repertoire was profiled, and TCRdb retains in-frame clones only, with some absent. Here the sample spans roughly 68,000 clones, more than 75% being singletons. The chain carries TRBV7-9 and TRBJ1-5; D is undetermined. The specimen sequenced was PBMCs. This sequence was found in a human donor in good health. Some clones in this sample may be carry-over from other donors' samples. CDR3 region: CASSLAPDQPQHF. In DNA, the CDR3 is TGTGCCAGCAGCTTAGCTCCCGATCAGCCCCAGCATTTT.